Each of the 7 T cell receptor beta chains below was sequenced from the same sample in a study of vaccination effects on CD4 cells after COVID-19. No antigens are known for them. TCRdb's copy holds only in-frame clones and misses some; the assay was immunoSEQ multiplex PCR. The sample consists of roughly 26,000 clones, about 80% of them appearing once. Before any sequencing was done, the ViraFEST assay used viral peptide pools to expand antigen-specific CD4+ T cells. Culture proceeded for under twelve days, and CD4+ T cells were then isolated. This person's SARS-CoV-2 infection, confirmed by PCR, occurred between March and December 2020. Sequenced here: CD4+ T cells from PBMCs cultured with HCoV-NL63 spike peptides, sampled before COVID-19 vaccination. The origin of the receptors is a human donor who had a prior SARS-CoV-2 infection.

Sample share makes this clone medium-sized. The rearrangement joins TRBV2 to TRBJ1-5; D call uncertain. Germline V gives CDR1 SNHLY, CDR2 FYNNEI. CDR3 size: 12 residues. V was clipped by 2 bases and J by 6 bases, with 5 bases between them. This CDR3 is CASSEHGQPQHF. The CDR3 coding sequence is TGTGCCAGCAGTGAACACGGTCAGCCCCAGCATTTT.

The chain uses TRBV5-1 and TRBJ2-3, with 11 bases matching TRBD1. V shed 4 bases, J shed 4 bases, and the junction held 2 bases outside the gene matches. Germline-derived CDR1 and CDR2 are SGHRS and YFSETQ. CDR3 length equals 14 residues. Written as DNA, the CDR3 is TGCGCCAGCAGCGTGGGACAGGGGGCAGATACGCAGTATTTT. Translated, it gives CASSVGQGADTQYF.

V usage is TRBV2 and J usage is TRBJ2-2; a weak D match, TRBD2 (5 bases). CDR3 length: 12 residues. Looked up from germline, CDR1 is SNHLY and CDR2 is FYNNEI. Trimming took off 7 bases at V and 6 bases at J, with 9 bases between the two ends. CDR3 bases: TGTGCCAGCAAACTAGAGGCCGGGGAGCTGTTTTTT. Translated, it gives CASKLEAGELFF.

The V call is TRBV27, the J call TRBJ2-7; D possibly matches TRBD1 or TRBD2 (5 bases each). CDR1 MNHEY and CDR2 SMNVEV come from the germline V gene (reference sequence). This CDR3 region has 13 residues. Trimming removed 4 bases from V and 3 bases from J, with 10 bases in between. CDR3 sequence reads: CASSWDELYEQYF. CDR3 nucleotide sequence: TGTGCCAGCAGTTGGGACGAACTCTACGAGCAGTACTTC.

The chain recombines TRBV27 with TRBJ2-7; TRBD1 matches 7 bases. This CDR3 contains 14 residues. With V trimmed by 5 bases and J by 4 bases, 8 bases remained unmatched. Germline V gene data show CDR1 as MNHEY and CDR2 as SMNVEV (reference sequence). The CDR3 protein is CASSAGDRLYEQYF. The CDR3 coding sequence is TGTGCCAGCAGTGCAGGGGACAGACTATACGAGCAGTACTTC.

The chain has TRBV3-1 (or the pseudogene TRBV3-2) and TRBJ1-1; D not resolved. Germline CDR1 and CDR2: LGHDT and YNNKEL (reference sequence). The CDR3 is 14 residues long. Trimming shortened V by 4 bases and J by 1 base, and 10 bases separated the two germline ends. The CDR3 bases are TGTGCCAGCAGCCTCCTTCCAGAGAACACTGAAGCTTTCTTT. Translated, it gives CASSLLPENTEAFF.

The V gene is TRBV5-1, the J gene TRBJ1-6; D ambiguous. Germline-derived CDR1 and CDR2 are SGHRS and YFSETQ. The CDR3 sequence is 13 residues long. With 5 bases removed from V and 7 bases from J, the gap between germline ends came to 10 bases. CDR3 amino acids: CASRGSGNSPLHF. The DNA for the CDR3 is TGCGCCAGCAGGGGGTCGGGGAATTCACCCCTCCACTTT.